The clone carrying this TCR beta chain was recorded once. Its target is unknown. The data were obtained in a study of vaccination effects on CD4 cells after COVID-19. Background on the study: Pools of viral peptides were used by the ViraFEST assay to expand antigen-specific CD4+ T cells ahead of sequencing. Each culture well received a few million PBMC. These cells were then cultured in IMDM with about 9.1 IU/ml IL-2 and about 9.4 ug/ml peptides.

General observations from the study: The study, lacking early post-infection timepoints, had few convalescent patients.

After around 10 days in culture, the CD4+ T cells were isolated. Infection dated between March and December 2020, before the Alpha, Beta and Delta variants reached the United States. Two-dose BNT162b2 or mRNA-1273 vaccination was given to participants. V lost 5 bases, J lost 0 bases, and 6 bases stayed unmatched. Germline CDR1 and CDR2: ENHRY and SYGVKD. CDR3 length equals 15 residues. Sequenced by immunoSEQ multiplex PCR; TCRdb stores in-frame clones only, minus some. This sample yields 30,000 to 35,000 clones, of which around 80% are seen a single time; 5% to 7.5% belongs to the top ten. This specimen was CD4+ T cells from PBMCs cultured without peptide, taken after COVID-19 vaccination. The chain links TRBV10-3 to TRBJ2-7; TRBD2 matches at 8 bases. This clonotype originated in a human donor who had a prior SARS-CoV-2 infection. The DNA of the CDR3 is TGTGCCATCAGTCGGGGGGGGGCCTTCTCCTACGAGCAGTACTTC. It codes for CAISRGGAFSYEQYF.